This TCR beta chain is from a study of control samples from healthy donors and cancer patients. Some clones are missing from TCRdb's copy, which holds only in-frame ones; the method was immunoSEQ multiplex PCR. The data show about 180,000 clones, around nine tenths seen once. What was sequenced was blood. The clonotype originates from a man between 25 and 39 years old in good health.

CDR3 nucleotides: TGTGCCAGCAGTGAATCAACTAGGGGCTATGGCTACACCTTC. Its protein product is CASSESTRGYGYTF. The chain joins TRBV25-1 to TRBJ1-2; TRBD1 might be the D (5 bases). Trimming removed 1 base from V and 4 bases from J, with 10 bases in between. Germline V gene sequence: CDR1 MGHDK, CDR2 SYGVNS. The CDR3 consists of 14 residues.